This note documents a single T cell receptor (beta chain) sequence. The entry originates in a study of control samples from healthy donors and cancer patients. The V and J ends lost 5 bases and 0 bases, in that order; junction bases with no gene match: 6. The CDR3 has 15 residues. Germline CDR1 reads SGHRS; CDR2 reads YFSETQ. Some clones are missing from TCRdb's copy, which holds only in-frame ones; the method was immunoSEQ multiplex PCR. The sample yields 120,000 or so clones, around 92% seen once. The clonotype originates from an elderly man with head and neck cancer. The sequenced sample was PBMCs. The chain employs TRBV5-1 and TRBJ2-3; TRBD2 agrees at 7 bases. As DNA, the CDR3 is TGCGCCAGCAGTATTAGCGGGTCTAGCACAGATACGCAGTATTTT. Translating gives CASSISGSSTDTQYF.